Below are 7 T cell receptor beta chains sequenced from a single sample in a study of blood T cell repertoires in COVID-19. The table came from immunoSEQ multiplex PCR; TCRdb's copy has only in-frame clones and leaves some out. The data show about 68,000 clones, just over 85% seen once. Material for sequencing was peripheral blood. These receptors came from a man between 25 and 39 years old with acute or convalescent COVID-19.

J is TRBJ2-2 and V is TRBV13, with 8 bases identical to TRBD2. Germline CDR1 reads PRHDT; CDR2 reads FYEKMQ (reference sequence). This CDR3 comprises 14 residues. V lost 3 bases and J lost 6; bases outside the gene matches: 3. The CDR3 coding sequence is TGTGCCAGCAGCTTGGGGACTAGGCCCGGGGAGCTGTTTTTT. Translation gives CASSLGTRPGELFF. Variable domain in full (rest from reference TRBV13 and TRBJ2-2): AAGVIQSPRHLIKEKRETATLKCYPIPRHDTVYWYQQGPGQDPQFLISFYEKMQSDKGSIPDRFSAQQFSDYHSELNMSSLELGDSALYFCASSLGTRPGELFFGEGSRLTVL.

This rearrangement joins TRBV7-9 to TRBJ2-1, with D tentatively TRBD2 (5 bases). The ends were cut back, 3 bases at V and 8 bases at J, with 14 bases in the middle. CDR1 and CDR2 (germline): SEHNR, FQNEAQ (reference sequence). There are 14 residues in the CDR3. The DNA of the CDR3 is TGTGCCAGCAGCTTTGTTCTCGGGAACGATGAGCAGTTCTTC. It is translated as CASSFVLGNDEQFF.

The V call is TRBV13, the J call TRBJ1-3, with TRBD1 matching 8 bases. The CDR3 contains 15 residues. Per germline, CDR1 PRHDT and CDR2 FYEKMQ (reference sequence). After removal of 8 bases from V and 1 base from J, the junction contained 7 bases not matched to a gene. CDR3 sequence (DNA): TGTGCCAGCTACCTCAGGGGGCGATCTGGAAACACCATATATTTT. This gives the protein CASYLRGRSGNTIYF. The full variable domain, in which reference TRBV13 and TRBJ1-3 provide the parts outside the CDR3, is AAGVIQSPRHLIKEKRETATLKCYPIPRHDTVYWYQQGPGQDPQFLISFYEKMQSDKGSIPDRFSAQQFSDYHSELNMSSLELGDSALYFCASYLRGRSGNTIYFGEGSWLTVV.

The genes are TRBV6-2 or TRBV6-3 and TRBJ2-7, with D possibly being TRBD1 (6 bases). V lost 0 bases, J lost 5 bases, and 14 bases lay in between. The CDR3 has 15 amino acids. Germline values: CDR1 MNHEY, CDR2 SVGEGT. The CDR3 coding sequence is TGTGCCAGCAGTTACTCTAGCTGGGGGCACCACGAGCAGTACTTC. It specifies CASSYSSWGHHEQYF.

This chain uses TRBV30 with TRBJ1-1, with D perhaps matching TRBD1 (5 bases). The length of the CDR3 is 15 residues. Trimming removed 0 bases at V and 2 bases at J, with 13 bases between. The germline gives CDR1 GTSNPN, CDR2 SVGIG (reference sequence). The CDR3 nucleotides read TGTGCCTGGAGTGTTAAGCGAGACAGCAACACTGAAGCTTTCTTT. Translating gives CAWSVKRDSNTEAFF.

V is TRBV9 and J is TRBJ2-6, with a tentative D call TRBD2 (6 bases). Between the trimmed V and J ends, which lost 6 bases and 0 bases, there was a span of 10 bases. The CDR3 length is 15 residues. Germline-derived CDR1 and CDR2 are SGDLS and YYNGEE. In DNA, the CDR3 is TGTGCCAGCACGGGACTGATCTCTGGGGCCAACGTCCTGACTTTC. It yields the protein CASTGLISGANVLTF. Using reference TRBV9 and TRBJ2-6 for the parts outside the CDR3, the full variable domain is DSGVTQTPKHLITATGQRVTLRCSPRSGDLSVYWYQQSLDQGLQFLIQYYNGEERAKGNILERFSAQQFPDLHSELNLSSLELGDSALYFCASTGLISGANVLTFGAGSRLTVL.

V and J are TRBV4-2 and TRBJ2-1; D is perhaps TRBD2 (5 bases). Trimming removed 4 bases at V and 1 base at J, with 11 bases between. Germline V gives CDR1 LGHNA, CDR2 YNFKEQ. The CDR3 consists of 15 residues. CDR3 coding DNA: TGTGCCAGCAGCCGGGAGACTACATCCTACAATGAGCAGTTCTTC. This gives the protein CASSRETTSYNEQFF.